These 28 T cell receptor beta chains were sequenced from one sample in a study of cytomegalovirus exposure and HLA in healthy donors. The PCR had 60 Vbeta and 13 Jbeta primers. Data came from immunoSEQ multiplex PCR; TCRdb stores just in-frame clones and leaves some out. This sample has 220,000 or so clones; around four fifths occur once, and the top ten carry approximately 3.8%. The sequencing input was PBMCs. The receptor source for this set is a male donor in good health and CMV-seronegative.

The J gene is TRBJ2-7, the V gene TRBV2; D gene uncertain. CDR3 length equals 10 residues. The germline V gene encodes CDR1 SNHLY and CDR2 FYNNEI. Trimming removed 6 bases from V and 3 bases from J, with 3 bases in between. The CDR3 loop reads CASRYYEQYF. DNA of the CDR3: TGTGCCAGCAGGTACTACGAGCAGTACTTC.

Points on this clone: Germline is not matched at one junction end, which may reflect a read error. This sequence joins TRBV28 and TRBJ1-2, with D possibly TRBD1 on 5 matching bases. The CDR3 has 14 amino acids. Germline CDR1 reads MDHEN; CDR2 reads SYDVKM. The CDR3 loop reads CASSPPSQRTRAGF. Written as DNA, the CDR3 is TGTGCCAGCAGTCCACCTTCTCAGAGGACAAGAGCGGGCTTC.

Only one count was recorded for this clone. The chain employs TRBV7-2 and TRBJ2-5, with a possible D match to TRBD2 (6 bases). The CDR3 runs to 14 residues. CDR1 and CDR2 (germline): SGHTA, FQGNSA. The ends were cut back, 5 bases at V and 3 bases at J, with 13 bases in the middle. The CDR3 is CASSTRWGEETQYF. CDR3 in DNA: TGTGCCAGCAGCACCCGGTGGGGGGAAGAGACCCAGTACTTC.

The gene calls are TRBV5-4 and TRBJ1-1, with a tentative D call TRBD1 (6 bases). The CDR3 covers 15 residues. V dropped 3 bases and J dropped 3 bases, with 15 bases sitting between them. Germline loops: CDR1 SGHNT, CDR2 YYREEE (reference sequence). The CDR3 DNA reads TGTGCCAGCAGCTCACCCAGGGGCCTGGACACTGAAGCTTTCTTT. This gives the protein CASSSPRGLDTEAFF.

This clone was recorded once. The V gene is TRBV19, the J gene TRBJ2-7; 7 bases match TRBD1. In germline, CDR1 is LNHDA, CDR2 SQIVND (reference sequence). Trimming cost V 5 bases and J 1 base; bases outside gene matches: 5. The CDR3 consists of 14 residues. The CDR3 DNA sequence: TGTGCCAGTAGTGGGACAGTCTCTTCCTACGAGCAGTACTTC. Protein product: CASSGTVSSYEQYF.

V gene TRBV25-1 combines with J gene TRBJ1-6, with a tentative D call TRBD1 (6 bases). The CDR3 is 15 amino acids. Germline values: CDR1 MGHDK, CDR2 SYGVNS. Trimming removed 4 bases from V and 5 bases from J, with 12 bases in between. CDR3 in amino acids: CASSGPGQNNSPLHF. CDR3 in DNA: TGTGCCAGCAGTGGACCGGGACAAAATAATTCACCCCTCCACTTT.

The rearrangement links TRBV29-1 to TRBJ2-7; 8 nucleotides align to TRBD1. V shed 6 bases, J shed 11 bases, and the junction held 6 bases outside the gene matches. The CDR3 loop spans 10 amino acids. CDR1 SQVTM and CDR2 ANQGSEA come from the germline V gene. CDR3 region: CSVRTGTEYF. In nucleotides, the CDR3 is TGCAGCGTCCGGACAGGGACTGAGTACTTC.

The chain recombines TRBV7-9 with TRBJ2-5; 8 bases match TRBD1. V lost 5 bases, J lost 5 bases, and 13 bases stayed unmatched. This CDR3 spans 16 amino acids. In germline, CDR1 is SEHNR, CDR2 FQNEAQ (reference sequence). The chain's CDR3 is CASSTRTGRPDETQYF. CDR3 DNA: TGTGCCAGCAGCACCCGGACAGGGAGGCCGGATGAGACCCAGTACTTC.

CDR3 in amino acids: CATIVQGARTEQFF. The CDR3, as DNA: TGTGCCACTATAGTACAGGGGGCGCGAACTGAGCAGTTCTTC. V and J are TRBV7-8 and TRBJ2-1; 9 bases match TRBD1. The V gene end was trimmed by 10 bases and the J gene end by 9 bases; junction bases not matched to a gene: 13. The CDR3 has 14 amino acids. CDR1 and CDR2 from the germline V gene are SGHVS and FQNEAQ.

V and J are TRBV7-2 and TRBJ2-1, with D perhaps matching TRBD2 (6 bases). V was trimmed by 5 bases and J by 6 bases, leaving 14 bases between them. The germline gives CDR1 SGHTA, CDR2 FQGNSA. The length of the CDR3 is 14 residues. The CDR3 sequence is CASSLTTSSNEQFF. The DNA for the CDR3 is TGTGCCAGCAGCCTGACTACTAGCTCCAATGAGCAGTTCTTC.

V usage is TRBV13 and J usage is TRBJ1-3, with 10 nucleotides matching TRBD1. The CDR3 runs 14 residues. V shed 4 bases, J shed 5 bases, and the junction held 2 bases outside the gene matches. The germline CDR1 and CDR2 sequences are PRHDT and FYEKMQ (reference sequence). The CDR3 protein is CASSWGQGRNTIYF. The CDR3 DNA follows: TGTGCCAGCAGCTGGGGACAGGGGAGAAACACCATATATTTT.

V gene TRBV9 combines with J gene TRBJ2-1; 8 positions match TRBD2. V shed 6 bases, J shed 5 bases, and the junction held 19 bases outside the gene matches. Germline V gene sequence: CDR1 SGDLS, CDR2 YYNGEE. The CDR3 is made up of 18 amino acids. Written as DNA, the CDR3 is TGTGCCAGCAACGGGGCTAGCGGGCCCCGGTCCCTTCACAATGAGCAGTTCTTC. The encoded protein is CASNGASGPRSLHNEQFF.

This sequence joins TRBV30 and TRBJ1-2; D is unclear. V lost 2 bases and J lost 4, with 8 bases in between. CDR1 and CDR2 from the germline V gene are GTSNPN and SVGIG (reference sequence). The CDR3 is 12 residues long. CDR3 loop: CAWSPLGYGYTF. The CDR3 bases are TGTGCCTGGAGTCCGCTCGGCTATGGCTACACCTTC.

This clone was counted a single time. The chain employs TRBV9 and TRBJ2-3; 8 bases line up with TRBD2. V lost 0 bases and J lost 3; bases outside the gene matches: 3. Germline V gene sequence: CDR1 SGDLS, CDR2 YYNGEE. The CDR3 covers 15 residues. As DNA, the CDR3 is TGTGCCAGCAGCGTAGATCCGGGAGGGACAGATACGCAGTATTTT. Its translation is CASSVDPGGTDTQYF.

This chain joins TRBV9 and TRBJ2-5, with 7 bases lining up with TRBD2. Germline values: CDR1 SGDLS, CDR2 YYNGEE. The CDR3 is made up of 14 amino acids. Germline trimming cut 0 bases from V and 4 bases from J; bases unmatched to any gene: 3. This CDR3 is CASSVAAGVETQYF. CDR3 bases: TGTGCCAGCAGCGTAGCGGCGGGAGTAGAGACCCAGTACTTC.

CDR3 sequence: CASSLASSGREGNEQFF. The CDR3 DNA follows: TGTGCCAGCAGCTTAGCTTCTAGCGGGAGGGAGGGAAATGAGCAGTTCTTC. The J gene is TRBJ2-1, the V gene TRBV7-9, with 12 bases lining up with TRBD2. This CDR3 spans 17 amino acids. Losses at the gene ends were 0 bases for V and 7 bases for J; bases not matched to a gene: 7. Germline V gene sequence: CDR1 SEHNR, CDR2 FQNEAQ (reference sequence).

The rearrangement joins TRBV20-1 to TRBJ1-2; D is unclear. V shed 7 bases and J shed 5 bases, with 11 bases lying between them. This CDR3 contains 11 residues. CDR1 is DFQATT, CDR2 SNEGSKA, per germline (reference sequence). DNA for the CDR3: TGCAGTGGCGGTACCTTTTATGGCTACACCTTC. This translates into CSGGTFYGYTF.

The rearrangement uses TRBV6-5 and TRBJ1-4; no clear D gene. Germline V CDR1 and CDR2: MNHEY, SVGAGI. V lost 0 bases, J lost 7 bases, and 12 bases lay in between. The length of the CDR3 is 15 residues. CDR3 sequence: CASSYSIGSGEKLFF. The CDR3, as DNA: TGTGCCAGCAGTTACTCGATCGGCTCGGGTGAAAAACTGTTTTTT.

Written as DNA, the CDR3 is TGTGCCAGCAGTAGGCCGGGACAGGCTCTTGATACGCAGTATTTT. The encoded protein is CASSRPGQALDTQYF. The chain recombines TRBV6-5 with TRBJ2-3, with 8 bases fitting TRBD1. Germline V lookup: CDR1 MNHEY, CDR2 SVGAGI. V lost 5 bases to trimming and J lost 6 bases; unmatched junction nucleotides: 10. This CDR3 comprises 15 residues.

The rearrangement uses TRBV28 and TRBJ2-5, with D perhaps TRBD2 (5 bases). The CDR3 length is 14 residues. The germline V and J ends were trimmed by 3 bases and 5 bases, with 13 bases remaining between them. Germline V gene sequence: CDR1 MDHEN, CDR2 SYDVKM. The CDR3 bases are TGTGCCAGCAGTTTTTTGGTCCAGCGGGAGACCCAGTACTTC. This encodes CASSFLVQRETQYF.

The gene calls are TRBV28 and TRBJ1-5, with TRBD1 matching over 8 bases. The CDR3 runs 15 residues. The V and J ends lost 3 bases and 6 bases, in that order; junction bases with no gene match: 7. Looked up from germline, CDR1 is MDHEN and CDR2 is SYDVKM. The CDR3 DNA reads TGTGCCAGCAGTTTTCGTCAGGGGGCAAGTCAGCCCCAGCATTTT. It yields the protein CASSFRQGASQPQHF.

The chain combines TRBV25-1 with TRBJ2-6; no clear D. The CDR3 extends over 16 amino acids. The germline V and J ends were trimmed by 0 bases and 0 bases, with 6 bases remaining between them. Per germline, CDR1 MGHDK and CDR2 SYGVNS. The CDR3 DNA reads as TGTGCCAGCAGTGAATATGTGGCCTCTGGGGCCAACGTCCTGACTTTC. Protein: CASSEYVASGANVLTF.

The chain employs TRBV27 and TRBJ1-2; D is undetermined. The CDR3 loop spans 13 amino acids. V lost 0 bases to trimming and J lost 4 bases, with 6 bases between them. CDR1 and CDR2 from the germline V gene are MNHEY and SMNVEV (reference sequence). The CDR3 here is CASSLSGSYGYTF. In nucleotides, the CDR3 is TGTGCCAGCAGTTTATCGGGCAGCTATGGCTACACCTTC.

The chain joins TRBV10-3 to TRBJ2-1; TRBD2 agrees at 12 bases. The germline gives CDR1 ENHRY, CDR2 SYGVKD. V trimming: 6 bases; J trimming: 10 bases; junction bases outside the gene matches: 4. CDR3 length: 13 amino acids. The CDR3: CAIRSGTSGEQFF. The DNA for the CDR3 is TGTGCCATCAGATCAGGGACTAGCGGGGAGCAGTTCTTC.

The rearrangement joins TRBV19 to TRBJ2-2, with 9 bases identical to TRBD1. Trimming removed 3 bases from V and 1 base from J; junction bases left unmatched: 12. Germline CDR1 and CDR2: LNHDA and SQIVND (reference sequence). The CDR3 length is 19 residues. In DNA form, the CDR3 reads TGTGCCAGTAGTATTTCGGTGCTGGGGGACAGGGAGAACACCGGGGAGCTGTTTTTT. It translates to CASSISVLGDRENTGELFF.

The chain couples TRBV6-1 to TRBJ2-1, with D possibly matching TRBD2 (6 bases). Trimming removed 3 bases from V and 4 bases from J, with 10 bases in between. Germline CDR1 reads MNHNS; CDR2 reads SASEGT. This CDR3 spans 14 amino acids. The chain's CDR3 is CASSDSGLYNEQFF. The CDR3 coding sequence is TGTGCCAGCAGTGATAGCGGACTATACAATGAGCAGTTCTTC.

The chain is built from TRBV28 and TRBJ1-5; 9 nucleotides align to TRBD1. J was trimmed by 7 bases and V by 5 bases; bases with no gene match: 9. CDR1 is MDHEN, CDR2 SYDVKM, per germline. This CDR3 has 15 residues. CDR3 nucleotide sequence: TGTGCCAGCAGTCTCTGGACAGGGGAAGACCAGCCCCAGCATTTT. The encoded protein is CASSLWTGEDQPQHF. The full variable domain, completed using reference TRBV28 and TRBJ1-5, is DVKVTQSSRYLVKRTGEKVFLECVQDMDHENMFWYRQDPGLGLRLIYFSYDVKMKEKGDIPEGYSVSREKKERFSLILESASTNQTSMYLCASSLWTGEDQPQHFGDGTRLSIL.

The DNA for the CDR3 is TGCGCCAGCAGCTTGGAGGGACTAGCGGGATACAATGAGCAGTTCTTC. Translating it yields CASSLEGLAGYNEQFF. The chain is built from TRBV5-1 and TRBJ2-1; 13 bases map to TRBD2. With V trimmed by 0 bases and J by 4 bases, 1 base remained unmatched. Looked up from germline, CDR1 is SGHRS and CDR2 is YFSETQ. The CDR3 extends over 16 amino acids.